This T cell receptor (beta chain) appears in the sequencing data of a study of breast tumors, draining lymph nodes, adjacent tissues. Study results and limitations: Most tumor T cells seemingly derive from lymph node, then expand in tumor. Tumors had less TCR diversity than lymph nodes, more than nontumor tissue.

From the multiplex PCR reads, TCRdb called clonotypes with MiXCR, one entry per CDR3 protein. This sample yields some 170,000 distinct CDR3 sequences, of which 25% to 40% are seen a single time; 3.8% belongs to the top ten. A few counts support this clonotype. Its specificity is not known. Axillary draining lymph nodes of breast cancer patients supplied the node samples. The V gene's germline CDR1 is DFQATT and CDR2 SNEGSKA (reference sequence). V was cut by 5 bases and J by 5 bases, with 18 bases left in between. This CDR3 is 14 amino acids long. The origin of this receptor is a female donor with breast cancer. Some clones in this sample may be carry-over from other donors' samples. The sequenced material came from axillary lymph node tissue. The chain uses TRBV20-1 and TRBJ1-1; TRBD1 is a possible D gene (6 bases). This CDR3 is CSADSASGVTEAFF. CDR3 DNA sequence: TGCAGTGCTGATTCGGCGTCAGGGGTGACTGAAGCTTTCTTT.